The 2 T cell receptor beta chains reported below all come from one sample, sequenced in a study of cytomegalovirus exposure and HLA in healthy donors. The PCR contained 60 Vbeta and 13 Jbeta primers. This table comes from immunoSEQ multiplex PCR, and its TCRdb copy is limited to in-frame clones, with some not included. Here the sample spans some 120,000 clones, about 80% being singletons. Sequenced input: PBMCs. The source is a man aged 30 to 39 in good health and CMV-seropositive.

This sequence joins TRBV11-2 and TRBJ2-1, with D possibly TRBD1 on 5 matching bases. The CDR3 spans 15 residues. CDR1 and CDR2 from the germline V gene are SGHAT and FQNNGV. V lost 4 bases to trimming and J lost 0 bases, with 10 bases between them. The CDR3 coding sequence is TGTGCCAGCAGCTCCGACAGAATCTCCTACAATGAGCAGTTCTTC. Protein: CASSSDRISYNEQFF.

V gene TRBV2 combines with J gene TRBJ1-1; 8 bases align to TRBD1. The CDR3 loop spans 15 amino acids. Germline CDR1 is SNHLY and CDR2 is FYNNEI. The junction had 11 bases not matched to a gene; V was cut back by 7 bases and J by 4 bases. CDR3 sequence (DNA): TGTGCCAGCACCCACAGGGGGACCGGCGGCACTGAAGCTTTCTTT. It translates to CASTHRGTGGTEAFF.